The 7 T cell receptor beta chains given below trace back to one sample, sequenced in a study of shared clonotypes between healthy human individuals (dated by TCRdb to 2020 to 2021). Library preparation employed the immunoSEQ multiplex PCR assay. This immuneACCESS table, as held by TCRdb, lists in-frame sequences with V and J called but not all clones. Of the missing ones, under half trace to an unresolved V gene in checked studies; the others have no known cause. Recorded for this sample are around 2.5 million clones; roughly 93% of them occurred a single time. Jointly, the top ten make up about 0.38% of the sample. The sample taken for sequencing was naive CD4+ T cells from PBMCs. The sample's cell subset or site label, in plain terms: CD45RA+ positively selected. These TCRs come from a man younger than 35 in good health. Some clones in this sample may be carry-over from other donors' samples.

The V and J genes are TRBV7-3 and TRBJ2-3, with D maybe TRBD1 (6 bases). Looked up from germline, CDR1 is SGHTA and CDR2 is FQGTGA. The V and J ends lost 5 bases and 8 bases respectively, with 17 bases between them. The CDR3 extends over 14 amino acids. Here the CDR3 DNA reads TGTGCCAGCAGCCAAGTACAGGGTTCGTCTACGCAGTATTTT. It yields the protein CASSQVQGSSTQYF.

This clone was found once. The chain employs TRBV6-1 and TRBJ2-1, with D possibly being TRBD2 (6 bases). Germline V gene sequence: CDR1 MNHNS, CDR2 SASEGT. The V and J ends lost 6 bases and 7 bases respectively, with 19 bases between them. The CDR3 runs to 15 residues. CDR3 nucleotide sequence: TGTGCCAGCAGCGATCGGGGGTACGTTTGGAATGAGCAGTTCTTC. This sequence encodes CASSDRGYVWNEQFF.

On this clone itself: The identical CDR3 is also encoded by other nucleotide sequences in the sample. The chain has TRBV6-5 and TRBJ2-5, with TRBD1 as a possible D gene (5 bases). V lost 0 bases and J 5 bases, leaving 10 bases between the germline ends. The CDR3 extends over 14 amino acids. Germline CDR1 MNHEY, CDR2 SVGAGI. The CDR3 DNA sequence: TGTGCCAGCAGTTACTCGCCAGGGCTGGAGACCCAGTACTTC. This gives the protein CASSYSPGLETQYF.

The chain recombines TRBV6-1 with TRBJ2-3, with TRBD2 as a possible D gene (6 bases). Looked up from germline, CDR1 is MNHNS and CDR2 is SASEGT. CDR3 length: 17 amino acids. The V end lost 2 bases, the J end lost 1 base, and 16 bases lay between the germline ends. CDR3 DNA sequence: TGTGCCAGCAGTGAAATTGGAGGGCCAGGGCGCACAGATACGCAGTATTTT. It yields the protein CASSEIGGPGRTDTQYF.

The chain joins TRBV27 to TRBJ1-1; 9 nucleotides match TRBD1. The J segment lost 5 bases and the V segment lost 2 bases, leaving 15 bases of the junction unmatched. In germline, CDR1 is MNHEY, CDR2 SMNVEV (reference sequence). The CDR3 has 18 residues. The CDR3: CASSLRGLQGAFGTEAFF. The CDR3 region has the DNA TGTGCCAGCAGTTTACGAGGTCTACAGGGGGCTTTTGGAACTGAAGCTTTCTTT.

The V call is TRBV5-1, the J call TRBJ1-1; unclear D gene. Trimming took 2 bases from V and 1 from J, leaving 9 bases between them. Germline V CDR1 and CDR2: SGHRS, YFSETQ. The CDR3 consists of 14 residues. The DNA of the CDR3 is TGCGCCAGCAGCTTAAGTCCATCGAACACTGAAGCTTTCTTT. Translating it yields CASSLSPSNTEAFF.

The chain has TRBV6-1 and TRBJ2-3; D is undetermined. The CDR3 extends over 14 amino acids. Trimming removed 4 bases at V and 2 bases at J, with 10 bases between. Germline assignment: CDR1 MNHNS and CDR2 SASEGT. The CDR3 DNA sequence: TGTGCCAGCAGTGCCATGCACTCCACAGATACGCAGTATTTT. Translation: CASSAMHSTDTQYF.